The T cell receptor (beta chain) under discussion was sequenced for a study of blood T cell repertoires in COVID-19. Across the study: Both acute and convalescent COVID-19 samples were obtained from the United States, Italy and Spain. Nucleic acid was either cDNA or gDNA, and it came from T cells, B-cell-depleted T cells, or PBMCs.

This clone turned up a few times. How the authors handled the data: Researchers report that nucleated cell counts were estimated from reference gene primer amplification. TCRdb's copy holds only in-frame clones and misses some; the assay was immunoSEQ multiplex PCR. V and J calls and clone size are those listed in that table; D and trimming were worked out from the DNA. Of over 100,000 clones in the sample, approximately 80% are singletons; the top ten hold 4%. The V gene lost 5 bases and the J gene lost 5 bases, with 15 bases spanning the gap. The CDR3 has 15 amino acids. From germline, CDR1 is SGHAT and CDR2 FQNNGV.

V usage is TRBV11-2 and J usage is TRBJ1-4, with D possibly being TRBD1 (6 bases). This clonotype was sampled from a woman aged 80 or over with acute or convalescent COVID-19. Sequencing was carried out using peripheral blood. CDR3 sequence: CASSRTGRQNEKLFF. Here the CDR3 DNA reads TGTGCCAGCAGCCGAACAGGGCGACAGAATGAAAAACTGTTTTTT.